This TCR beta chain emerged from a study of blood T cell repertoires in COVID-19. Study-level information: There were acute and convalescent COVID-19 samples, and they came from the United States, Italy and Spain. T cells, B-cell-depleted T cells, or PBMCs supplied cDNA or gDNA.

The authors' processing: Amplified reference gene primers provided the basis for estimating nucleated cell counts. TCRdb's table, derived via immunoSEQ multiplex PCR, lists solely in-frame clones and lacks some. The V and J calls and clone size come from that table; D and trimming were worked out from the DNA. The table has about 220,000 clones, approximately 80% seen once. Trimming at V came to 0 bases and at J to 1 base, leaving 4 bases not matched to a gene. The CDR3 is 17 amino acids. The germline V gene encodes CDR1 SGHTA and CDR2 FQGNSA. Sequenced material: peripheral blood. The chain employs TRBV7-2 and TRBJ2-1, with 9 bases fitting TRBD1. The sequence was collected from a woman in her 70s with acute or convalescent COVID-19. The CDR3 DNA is TGTGCCAGCAGCTTAGCCGGGACAGGGTCGTCCTACAATGAGCAGTTCTTC. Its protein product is CASSLAGTGSSYNEQFF.